This passage covers 18 T cell receptor beta chains from one sample sequenced in a study of graft-versus-host responses after intestinal transplantation. Clones were sequenced by immunoSEQ multiplex PCR, and TCRdb holds only the in-frame ones, with some missing. The sample lists 100,000 or so clones, 91% seen once, with roughly 0.17% in the top ten. No antigen is known for these receptors. Specimen: unstimulated CD4+ T cells sorted from spleen or lymph node cells, collected before transplant. The receptors were sampled from a human donor who was the organ donor for an intestinal transplant.

The V gene is TRBV7-8, the J gene TRBJ1-5; tentatively, D is TRBD1 (6 bases). V lost 0 bases and J 5 bases, leaving 20 bases between the germline ends. Per the germline V gene, CDR1 is SGHVS and CDR2 is FQNEAQ. The CDR3 is 18 residues long. CDR3: CASSLAGTLAVADQPQHF. CDR3 in DNA: TGTGCCAGCAGCTTAGCGGGGACATTAGCTGTAGCCGATCAGCCCCAGCATTTT.

This clone was found once. The genes are TRBV4-1 and TRBJ2-7; 8 nucleotides line up with TRBD1. Germline CDR1 and CDR2: MGHRA and YSYEKL. The CDR3 is 17 residues long. V lost 0 bases, J lost 4 bases, and 11 bases stayed unmatched. As DNA, the CDR3 is TGCGCCAGCAGCCAAGAAACAGACAGGGGATCTTGGTACGAGCAGTACTTC. Its translation is CASSQETDRGSWYEQYF.

The genes are TRBV7-9 and TRBJ2-7, with 8 bases that match TRBD1. The CDR3 has 14 amino acids. The V gene's germline CDR1 is SEHNR and CDR2 FQNEAQ (reference sequence). Losses at the gene ends were 2 bases for V and 5 bases for J; bases not matched to a gene: 5. CDR3 amino acids: CASSLSGGRDEQYF. In nucleotides, the CDR3 is TGTGCCAGCAGCTTATCAGGGGGCAGGGACGAGCAGTACTTC.

The sample holds one count of this clone. CDR3 DNA sequence: TGTGCCAGCAGCCAAGATAGGGTAGCGGGGGGCCCGTTGACCCAGTACTTC. This codes for CASSQDRVAGGPLTQYF. The chain uses TRBV4-2 and TRBJ2-5; TRBD2 aligns across 10 bases. Unmatched junction bases numbered 11, after V lost 0 bases and J lost 7 bases. The germline V gene has CDR1 LGHNA and CDR2 YNFKEQ. The CDR3 spans 17 residues.

The rearrangement uses TRBV7-3 and TRBJ2-3; 8 bases match TRBD2. This CDR3 has 15 residues. The germline V gene has CDR1 SGHTA and CDR2 FQGTGA. The V and J ends lost 4 bases and 1 base, in that order; junction bases with no gene match: 4. The CDR3 DNA reads TGTGCCAGCAGCTCAGGACTAGCCGGCACAGATACGCAGTATTTT. This encodes CASSSGLAGTDTQYF.

This chain links TRBV12-5 with TRBJ2-7; the match to TRBD1 covers 10 bases. The CDR3 is 21 residues long. Germline CDR1 is LGHNT and CDR2 is FRNRAP. J gave up 2 bases and V 3 bases, and 22 bases lay outside the gene matches. The CDR3 DNA is TGTGCTAGTGGTTTCAGCCGTGGGCCACATACCGGGACAGGGGTCCCCTACGAGCAGTACTTC. This encodes CASGFSRGPHTGTGVPYEQYF.

The gene calls are TRBV7-9 and TRBJ2-3; 8 nucleotides agree with TRBD1. The ends lost 6 bases at V and 4 bases at J; junction bases unmatched: 9. CDR3 length: 15 amino acids. The germline V gene encodes CDR1 SEHNR and CDR2 FQNEAQ (reference sequence). CDR3 protein: CASRTWGQAADTQYF. CDR3 DNA: TGTGCCAGCAGGACCTGGGGACAGGCCGCAGATACGCAGTATTTT.

The chain combines TRBV5-1 with TRBJ2-7; D is undetermined. Germline CDR1 reads SGHRS; CDR2 reads YFSETQ. This CDR3 has 14 amino acids. V was clipped by 2 bases and J by 1 base, with 10 bases between them. CDR3 amino acids: CASSLQTLSYEQYF. CDR3 bases: TGCGCCAGCAGCTTACAGACACTGTCCTACGAGCAGTACTTC.

The rearrangement uses TRBV15 and TRBJ2-5; no clear D gene. The V gene's germline CDR1 is LNHNV and CDR2 YYDKDF (reference sequence). This CDR3 spans 16 amino acids. V was cut by 1 base and J by 4 bases, with 16 bases left in between. The CDR3 region is CATSRAPSQVGETQYF. Written as DNA, the CDR3 is TGTGCCACCAGCAGAGCCCCATCCCAGGTCGGAGAGACCCAGTACTTC.

The V and J genes are TRBV4-2 and TRBJ1-1; no clear D. The CDR3 covers 14 residues. Germline V CDR1 and CDR2: LGHNA, YNFKEQ. V was cut by 1 base and J by 1 base, with 7 bases left in between. The CDR3 protein is CASSQVWQNTEAFF. In nucleotides, the CDR3 is TGTGCCAGCAGCCAAGTTTGGCAGAACACTGAAGCTTTCTTT.

This chain links TRBV7-9 with TRBJ1-4, with D maybe TRBD1 (5 bases). The CDR3 spans 15 residues. Germline CDR1 reads SEHNR; CDR2 reads FQNEAQ (reference sequence). V lost 5 bases and J 1 base, leaving 11 bases between the germline ends. CDR3: CASSPIGVTNEKLFF. CDR3 sequence (DNA): TGTGCCAGCAGCCCAATAGGGGTAACTAATGAAAAACTGTTTTTT.

The rearrangement links TRBV4-2 to TRBJ2-2, with a weak D call TRBD2 (7 bases). The CDR3 totals 17 residues. From germline, CDR1 is LGHNA and CDR2 YNFKEQ. V dropped 0 bases and J dropped 5 bases, with 16 bases sitting between them. This chain's CDR3 is CASSQDWGGAGTGELFF. CDR3 in DNA: TGTGCCAGCAGCCAAGATTGGGGGGGGGCCGGAACCGGGGAGCTGTTTTTT.

V and J are TRBV9 and TRBJ1-4, with D hard to call. The length of the CDR3 is 14 residues. Germline CDR1 is SGDLS and CDR2 is YYNGEE. V was clipped by 2 bases and J by 3 bases, with 8 bases between them. This CDR3 reads CASSVEAANEKLFF. The DNA of the CDR3 is TGTGCCAGCAGCGTCGAGGCAGCTAATGAAAAACTGTTTTTT. The entire variable domain, with the rest obtained from reference TRBV9 and TRBJ1-4, is as follows: DSGVTQTPKHLITATGQRVTLRCSPRSGDLSVYWYQQSLDQGLQFLIQYYNGEERAKGNILERFSAQQFPDLHSELNLSSLELGDSALYFCASSVEAANEKLFFGSGTQLSVL.

The chain has TRBV29-1 and TRBJ2-4; D is undetermined. The V and J ends lost 5 bases and 6 bases respectively, with 11 bases between them. There are 12 residues in the CDR3. Germline values: CDR1 SQVTM, CDR2 ANQGSEA. CDR3 bases: TGCAGCGTTCGAGACTCGATAAACATTCAGTACTTC. Protein: CSVRDSINIQYF.

The chain joins TRBV5-1 to TRBJ2-1; 8 bases line up with TRBD2. J lost 10 bases, V lost 3 bases, and 6 bases had no gene match. CDR1 SGHRS and CDR2 YFSETQ come from the germline V gene. The CDR3 runs to 13 residues. The CDR3: CASSSHPSGEQFF. The CDR3 DNA is TGCGCCAGCAGCTCCCACCCTAGCGGGGAGCAGTTCTTC.

This CDR3 is CASSIDILYGYTF. The CDR3 nucleotides read TGTGCCAGTAGTATTGACATCCTCTATGGCTACACCTTC. The chain carries TRBV19 and TRBJ1-2; D gene ambiguous. This CDR3 has 13 amino acids. From germline, CDR1 is LNHDA and CDR2 SQIVND (reference sequence). V was trimmed by 3 bases and J by 4 bases, leaving 9 bases between them.

The genes are TRBV29-1 and TRBJ2-3; TRBD1 is a possible D gene (6 bases). V lost 5 bases and J 9 bases, leaving 15 bases between the germline ends. This CDR3 region has 12 residues. Per the germline V gene, CDR1 is SQVTM and CDR2 is ANQGSEA. CDR3 sequence: CSVLTGRRTQYF. CDR3 in DNA: TGCAGCGTTCTTACAGGGAGAAGGACGCAGTATTTT.

This chain connects TRBV6-6 to TRBJ1-2; possibly TRBD1 for D (5 bases). The germline V gene has CDR1 MNHNY and CDR2 SVGAGI (reference sequence). The CDR3 is 12 residues long. V was clipped by 9 bases and J by 7 bases, with 15 bases between them. The CDR3, as DNA: TGTGCCAGTAGAGGTGGGGGGGGTGGCTACACCTTC. It encodes CASRGGGGGYTF.